This TCR beta chain was found in a study of cytomegalovirus exposure and HLA in healthy donors. Points from the study as a whole: When analyzed later, a missense DCLRE1C variant was found to be linked to TCR beta V- and J-gene trimming. A list of approximately 160 TCR beta chains associated with cytomegalovirus was given. A few chains tied to CMV proved CMV antigen-specific in vitro. In all likelihood, a cluster of highly shared sequence variants was a sequencing artifact.

PCR used 60 Vbeta primers and 13 Jbeta primers. Sequencing was performed with immunoSEQ multiplex PCR; in TCRdb, only in-frame clones are kept and a portion is missing. The table records 160,000 or so clones, approximately 81% of them present only once. Germline CDR1 and CDR2: SGHRS and YFSETQ. The CDR3 extends over 14 amino acids. With 0 bases removed from V and 4 bases from J, the gap between germline ends came to 8 bases. Concerning this clone: Antigen: not known.

The sequenced material came from PBMCs. This sequence joins TRBV5-1 and TRBJ1-5; D possibly corresponds to TRBD1 (5 bases). This TCR came from a man aged 50-60 years in good health and CMV-seropositive. The CDR3 region is CASSLAGGNQPQHF. The CDR3 DNA is TGCGCCAGCAGCTTGGCGGGGGGGAATCAGCCCCAGCATTTT.